This T cell receptor (beta chain) was sequenced during a study of cytomegalovirus exposure and HLA in healthy donors. Findings and limits, study-wide: Later examination showed HLA-associated TCR beta chains had greater clonal expansion than equally common others. For cytomegalovirus status, the classifier reportedly gave diagnoses with high specificity and sensitivity. Sequencing likely generated an artifact that appeared as a cluster of highly shared sequence variants.

Note on this clone: The target antigen is unknown.

The V and J ends lost 5 bases and 4 bases, in that order; junction bases with no gene match: 10. CDR3 length: 16 amino acids. From germline, CDR1 is MNHEY and CDR2 SMNVEV (reference sequence). Primers for the PCR totalled 60 Vbeta and 13 Jbeta. Produced via immunoSEQ multiplex PCR; TCRdb's table is partial and in-frame only. Altogether approximately 170,000 clones are present, around 80% being singletons, with the ten largest covering over 0.95%. The clonotype was recovered from a woman aged 40 to 55 in good health and CMV-seronegative. The sequenced material came from PBMCs. The chain combines TRBV27 with TRBJ2-3; TRBD1 matches at 9 bases. This CDR3 reads CASSPGQGLRADTQYF. CDR3 sequence (DNA): TGTGCCAGCAGTCCAGGACAGGGGTTAAGAGCAGATACGCAGTATTTT.